This TCR beta chain was profiled in a study of blood T cell repertoires in COVID-19. In the study overall: Samples representing acute and convalescent COVID-19 were sourced from the United States, Italy and Spain.

The CDR3 contains 14 residues. The V and J ends lost 4 bases and 8 bases respectively, with 16 bases between them. The germline CDR1 and CDR2 sequences are SGHKS and YYEKEE (reference sequence). The data were produced by immunoSEQ multiplex PCR, yet TCRdb's version contains in-frame clones alone and is incomplete. Counted here are about 170,000 clones, approximately 86% occurring once; the ten biggest clones make up about 8.8%. Seattle cases were enrolled at active infection and followed longitudinally. Sequencing used peripheral blood. The V gene is TRBV5-5, the J gene TRBJ2-4, with D tentatively TRBD2 (5 bases). The sequence was collected from a woman older than 75 with COVID-19, enrolled during active disease. CDR3 nucleotide sequence: TGTGCCAGCAGCGGCGCAACTCTCGGGGACATTCAGTACTTC. It translates to CASSGATLGDIQYF.